This passage covers 20 T cell receptor beta chains from one sample sequenced in a study of patients and donors after allogeneic stem cell transplantation. One entry per CDR3 protein results from TCRdb running MiXCR on the RT-PCR reads. The sample has approximately 61,000 distinct CDR3 sequences, 13% seen once. The sample comprised blood, either unsorted or a sorted T cell fraction (not recorded which). The source of these receptors is a human donor who was either an allogeneic HSCT recipient or a stem cell or donor lymphocyte infusion donor (not recorded which). It is not recorded whose cells these are; they may come from a transplant donor.

This clonotype was counted at least ten times. The chain employs TRBV6-6 and TRBJ1-3; D is unclear. The germline V gene encodes CDR1 MNHNY and CDR2 SVGAGI (reference sequence). Trimming cost V 5 bases and J 0 bases, with 5 bases left between them. CDR3 size: 13 residues. The CDR3 DNA is TGTGCCAGCAGTCCCTCCTCTGGAAACACCATATATTTT. Translating gives CASSPSSGNTIYF.

In this sample, this clonotype turned up a few times. The rearrangement uses TRBV10-3 and TRBJ2-7, with 11 positions matching TRBD2. From germline, CDR1 is ENHRY and CDR2 SYGVKD. V lost 3 bases and J lost 2; bases outside the gene matches: 6. The CDR3 contains 16 residues. This chain's CDR3 is CAISERTSGSPYEQYF. The CDR3 coding sequence is TGTGCCATCAGTGAAAGGACTAGCGGGTCCCCCTACGAGCAGTACTTC.

This clonotype turned up a few times. The J gene is TRBJ2-3, the V gene TRBV12-3 or TRBV12-4; D gene unclear. The ends were cut back, 2 bases at V and 11 bases at J, with 11 bases in the middle. The CDR3 extends over 12 amino acids. The CDR3 loop reads CASSLKTWGQYF. The CDR3 bases are TGTGCCAGCAGTTTAAAGACTTGGGGGCAGTATTTT.

The J gene is TRBJ2-4, the V gene TRBV25-1; D uncertain. V shed 11 bases and J shed 1 base, with 21 bases lying between them. CDR1 MGHDK and CDR2 SYGVNS come from the germline V gene. The CDR3 has 16 residues. The DNA of the CDR3 is TGTGCCTGCCAAATTTTCAGGTTTTTGGCCAAAAACATTCAGTACTTC. The encoded protein is CACQIFRFLAKNIQYF.

The rearrangement links TRBV5-1 to TRBJ1-4, with a possible D match to TRBD1 (5 bases). V was trimmed by 6 bases and J by 2 bases, leaving 14 bases between them. The CDR3 runs to 15 residues. Germline V lookup: CDR1 SGHRS, CDR2 YFSETQ. CDR3 residues: CASKGVGLTNEKLFF. CDR3 bases: TGCGCCAGCAAAGGGGTGGGCCTTACTAATGAAAAACTGTTTTTT.

This clonotype was picked up many times. The chain carries TRBV20-1 and TRBJ1-1; a weak D match, TRBD1 (5 bases). CDR3 length equals 16 residues. Germline values: CDR1 DFQATT, CDR2 SNEGSKA (reference sequence). The V gene lost 0 bases and the J gene lost 3 bases, with 17 bases spanning the gap. The CDR3 DNA is TGCAGTGCTAGAGATATGATAAGGGGAGAGGACACTGAAGCTTTCTTT. Translated, it gives CSARDMIRGEDTEAFF.

This clonotype was detected a few times. The chain is built from TRBV7-9 and TRBJ2-7; 8 bases fit TRBD2. There are 17 residues in the CDR3. The trim removed 5 bases at V and 5 bases at J, leaving 17 bases unmatched. Germline V lookup: CDR1 SEHNR, CDR2 FQNEAQ (reference sequence). As DNA, the CDR3 is TGTGCCAGCAGCACCACCGCCTTAAGCGGGAGTCACCACGAGCAGTACTTC. As protein: CASSTTALSGSHHEQYF.

The chain employs TRBV6-5 and TRBJ2-7; D is possibly TRBD1 (6 bases). The V gene's germline CDR1 is MNHEY and CDR2 SVGAGI. V was shortened by 0 bases and J by 6 bases, with 9 bases between the two germline ends. This CDR3 spans 13 amino acids. CDR3 sequence (DNA): TGTGCCAGCAGTTACTCGACAGGCCCCGAGCAGTACTTC. Translated: CASSYSTGPEQYF.

CDR3 protein: CASSDASGGAEGYTF. The CDR3 region has the DNA TGTGCCAGCAGTGATGCTTCAGGGGGCGCGGAGGGCTACACCTTC. V and J are TRBV2 and TRBJ1-2; 8 bases fit TRBD1. CDR3 length equals 15 residues. V was clipped by 3 bases and J by 8 bases; unmatched bases: 11. The V gene's germline CDR1 is SNHLY and CDR2 FYNNEI.

This clonotype has only a few counts. The J gene is TRBJ1-3, the V gene TRBV20-1, with a weak D call TRBD1 (5 bases). Trimming stripped 1 base from V and 2 bases from J, with 12 bases between. This CDR3 spans 15 amino acids. From germline, CDR1 is DFQATT and CDR2 SNEGSKA (reference sequence). The CDR3 sequence: CSARGMGTAGNTIYF. The CDR3 DNA sequence: TGCAGTGCTAGAGGGATGGGGACCGCTGGAAACACCATATATTTT.

This clonotype showed up just a few times. The V gene is TRBV7-9, the J gene TRBJ2-5; D is ambiguous. CDR3 length equals 14 residues. The germline V gene encodes CDR1 SEHNR and CDR2 FQNEAQ (reference sequence). Trimming stripped 1 base from V and 2 bases from J, with 8 bases between. The DNA for the CDR3 is TGTGCCAGCAGCTTAGTTCTGAGACAAGAGACCCAGTACTTC. Amino acid sequence: CASSLVLRQETQYF.

This clonotype was found many times. V and J are TRBV29-1 and TRBJ1-3; TRBD1 is a possible D gene (5 bases). V dropped 8 bases and J dropped 0 bases, with 11 bases sitting between them. This CDR3 region has 13 residues. The germline CDR1 and CDR2 sequences are SQVTM and ANQGSEA. The CDR3 DNA follows: TGCAGCATCAAACAGGTCTCTGGAAACACCATATATTTT. It translates to CSIKQVSGNTIYF.

The rearrangement uses TRBV5-1 and TRBJ2-4, with TRBD2 matching over 9 bases. CDR3 length equals 14 residues. The V gene's germline CDR1 is SGHRS and CDR2 YFSETQ. After removal of 5 bases from V and 4 bases from J, the junction contained 4 bases not matched to a gene. CDR3 sequence: CASRLTSGKNIQYF. The DNA of the CDR3 is TGCGCCAGCAGATTGACTAGCGGTAAAAACATTCAGTACTTC.

This clonotype came up a few times. The V gene is TRBV24-1, the J gene TRBJ2-1; D gene uncertain. The CDR3 is 13 amino acids. V was cut by 4 bases and J by 7 bases, with 10 bases left in between. Germline loops: CDR1 KGHDR, CDR2 SFDVKD. The CDR3 sequence is CATSEDPENEQFF. The CDR3 coding sequence is TGTGCCACCAGTGAAGACCCCGAAAATGAGCAGTTCTTC.

The chain joins TRBV7-9 to TRBJ1-1, with 7 bases aligning to TRBD1. The CDR3 is 15 residues long. The V segment lost 5 bases and the J segment 1 base; nucleotides outside the gene matches: 7. Germline V CDR1 and CDR2: SEHNR, FQNEAQ (reference sequence). The CDR3, as DNA: TGTGCCAGCAGCAATCCGGGACAGCCGAACACTGAAGCTTTCTTT. It is translated as CASSNPGQPNTEAFF.

This clonotype was detected many times. J is TRBJ1-2 and V is TRBV7-2, with unresolved D. CDR3 length: 14 residues. Trimming removed 5 bases from V and 1 base from J, with 11 bases in between. Germline CDR1 reads SGHTA; CDR2 reads FQGNSA. The CDR3 sequence: CASSPIVINYGYTF. CDR3 bases: TGTGCCAGCAGCCCCATCGTCATTAACTATGGCTACACCTTC. The whole variable domain, remainder taken from reference TRBV7-2 and TRBJ1-2, is GAGVSQSPSNKVTEKGKDVELRCDPISGHTALYWYRQSLGQGLEFLIYFQGNSAPDKSGLPSDRFSAERTGGSVSTLTIQRTQQEDSAVYLCASSPIVINYGYTFGSGTRLTVV.

This clonotype was counted at least ten times. V and J are TRBV12-3 or TRBV12-4 and TRBJ2-3; D is unresolved. CDR3 length: 16 amino acids. V lost 5 bases to trimming and J lost 0 bases, with 15 bases between them. The CDR3 protein is CASSLEQYTSTDTQYF. The CDR3 DNA sequence: TGTGCCAGCAGTCTTGAGCAGTACACTAGCACAGATACGCAGTATTTT.

This chain links TRBV5-6 with TRBJ2-7; D gene ambiguous. The CDR3 length is 12 residues. Trimming shortened V by 0 bases and J by 4 bases, and 5 bases separated the two germline ends. CDR1 and CDR2 (germline): SGHDT, YYEEEE. The CDR3 bases are TGTGCCAGCAGCTTGGGGATATACGAGCAGTACTTC. Translation: CASSLGIYEQYF.

In its sample, this clonotype was seen many times. The rearrangement uses TRBV4-1 and TRBJ1-2; D ambiguous. The germline CDR1 and CDR2 sequences are MGHRA and YSYEKL. The germline V and J ends were trimmed by 1 base and 6 bases, with 3 bases remaining between them. The CDR3 contains 11 residues. The CDR3 coding sequence is TGCGCCAGCAGCCAAGGGGATGGCTACACCTTC. This translates into CASSQGDGYTF.

Remarks on this clonotype: Just one base apart from a much larger clone, this may be a read error. The rearrangement joins TRBV25-1 to TRBJ1-1; D gene unclear. There are 15 residues in the CDR3. Trimming shortened V by 2 bases and J by 6 bases, and 16 bases separated the two germline ends. Germline lookup yields CDR1 MGHDK and CDR2 SYGVNS. CDR3 in amino acids: CASSELYEGSAEAFF. CDR3 coding DNA: TGTGCCAGCAGTGAACTATACGAGGGATCGGCTGAAGCTTTCTTT.